This T cell receptor (beta chain) was profiled in a study of blood T cell repertoires in COVID-19. Study as a whole: PBMCs, B-cell-depleted T cells, or T cells were the source of the cDNA or gDNA that made up the material.

Trimming at V came to 5 bases and at J to 0 bases, leaving 12 bases not matched to a gene. This CDR3 has 18 residues. CDR1 is SGHTA, CDR2 FQGNSA, per germline. This table comes from immunoSEQ multiplex PCR, and its TCRdb copy is limited to in-frame clones, with some not included. The table lists about 260,000 clones, more than 70% of them singletons, with 2% to 3% in the top ten. The sequence derives from a woman in her fifties or sixties with acute or convalescent COVID-19. Input material: peripheral blood. This rearrangement joins TRBV7-2 to TRBJ2-7; 11 nucleotides line up with TRBD2. CDR3 in amino acids: CASSDPGLAENSSYEQYF. DNA of the CDR3: TGTGCCAGCAGCGATCCGGGACTAGCGGAGAACAGCTCCTACGAGCAGTACTTC.